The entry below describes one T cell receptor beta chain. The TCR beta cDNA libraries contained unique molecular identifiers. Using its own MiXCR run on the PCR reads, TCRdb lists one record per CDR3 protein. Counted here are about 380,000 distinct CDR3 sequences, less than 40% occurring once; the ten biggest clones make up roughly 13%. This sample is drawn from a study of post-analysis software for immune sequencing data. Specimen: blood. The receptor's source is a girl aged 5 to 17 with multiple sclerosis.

This chain's CDR3 is CASSTTGSRQPQHF. In DNA, the CDR3 is TGTGCCAGCAGTACGACAGGGTCCCGTCAGCCCCAGCATTTT. The rearrangement joins TRBV28 to TRBJ1-5; 7 bases align to TRBD1. Germline V gene data show CDR1 as MDHEN and CDR2 as SYDVKM. The CDR3 is 14 residues long. The junction had 7 bases not matched to a gene; V was cut back by 5 bases and J by 6 bases. The variable domain in full, with the rest retrieved from reference TRBV28 and TRBJ1-5, is DVKVTQSSRYLVKRTGEKVFLECVQDMDHENMFWYRQDPGLGLRLIYFSYDVKMKEKGDIPEGYSVSREKKERFSLILESASTNQTSMYLCASSTTGSRQPQHFGDGTRLSIL.